The T cell receptor (beta chain) under discussion was sequenced for a study of blood T cell repertoires in COVID-19. Study-level background: Samples came from the United States, Italy and Spain, spanning acute and convalescent COVID-19.

Original processing methods: Quantification of nucleated cells was approximated via reference gene primer amplification. Method: immunoSEQ multiplex PCR; TCRdb's copy keeps in-frame clones and lacks some. V and J calls and clone size come straight from that table; D and trimming were deduced from the DNA. The sample has about 100,000 clones; 60% to 85% are singletons. This clone is a singleton in its sample. This receptor was obtained from a man between 65 and 85 years old with acute or convalescent COVID-19. Sequences were obtained from peripheral blood.

CDR3 sequence: CASSVWFEGRQFF. The DNA of the CDR3 is TGTGCCAGCAGCGTTTGGTTTGAGGGTCGGCAGTTCTTC. V gene TRBV9 combines with J gene TRBJ2-1; D perhaps matches TRBD2 (5 bases). The CDR3 length is 13 residues. Trimming left V 2 bases short and J 12 bases short, with 15 bases between. CDR1 and CDR2 from the germline V gene are SGDLS and YYNGEE.